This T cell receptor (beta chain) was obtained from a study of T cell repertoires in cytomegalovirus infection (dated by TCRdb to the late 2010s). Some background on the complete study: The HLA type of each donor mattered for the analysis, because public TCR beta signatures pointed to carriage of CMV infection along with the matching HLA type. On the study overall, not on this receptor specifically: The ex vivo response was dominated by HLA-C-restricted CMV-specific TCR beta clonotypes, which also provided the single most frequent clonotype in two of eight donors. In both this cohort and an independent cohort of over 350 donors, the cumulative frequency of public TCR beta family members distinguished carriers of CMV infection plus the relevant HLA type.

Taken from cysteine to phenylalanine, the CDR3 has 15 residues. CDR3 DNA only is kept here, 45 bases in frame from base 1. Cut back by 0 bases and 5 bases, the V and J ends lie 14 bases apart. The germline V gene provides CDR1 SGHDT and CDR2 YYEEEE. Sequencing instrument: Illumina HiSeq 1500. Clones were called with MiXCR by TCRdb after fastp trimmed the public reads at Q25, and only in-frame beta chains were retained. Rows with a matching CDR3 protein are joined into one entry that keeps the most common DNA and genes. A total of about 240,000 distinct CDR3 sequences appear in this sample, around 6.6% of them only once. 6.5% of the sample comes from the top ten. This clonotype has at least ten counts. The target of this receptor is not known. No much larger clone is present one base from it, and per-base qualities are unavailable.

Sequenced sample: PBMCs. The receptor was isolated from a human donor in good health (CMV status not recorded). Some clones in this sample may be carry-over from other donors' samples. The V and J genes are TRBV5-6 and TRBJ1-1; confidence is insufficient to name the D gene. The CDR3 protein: CASSLVDEGPTEAFF. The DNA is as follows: TGTGCCAGCAGCTTGGTCGATGAGGGTCCGACTGAAGCTTTCTTT.